What follows are 32 T cell receptor beta chains derived from one specimen sequenced in a study of human T cells and chemical hapten exposure. TCRdb passed the RACE reads through MiXCR, listing each CDR3 protein once. The sample carries 40,000 to 60,000 distinct CDR3 sequences, around a tenth recorded once. Indicated time point: patch test 1, 2 weeks after DPC sensitization. The sample's treatment: therapeutic diphenylcyclopropenone sensitization with weekly scalp DPC. Sample: whole blood, taken in connection with sensitization to the hapten diphenylcyclopropenone (DPC). Receptors originate from a woman in her forties or fifties with alopecia areata. Some clones in this sample may be carry-over from other donors' samples.

Many counts were recorded for this clonotype. The rearrangement uses TRBV12-3 or TRBV12-4 and TRBJ2-7; a possible D gene is TRBD1 (7 bases). This CDR3 contains 14 residues. V lost 6 bases and J 5 bases, leaving 17 bases between the germline ends. The CDR3 bases are TGTGCCAGCAGAAGGGCAGGGGGAGGCGACGAGCAGTACTTC. Encoded protein: CASRRAGGGDEQYF.

In this sample, this clonotype turned up many times. The chain carries TRBV6-5 and TRBJ2-7, with 11 bases lining up with TRBD2. V shed 5 bases, J shed 13 bases, and the junction held 7 bases outside the gene matches. The CDR3 is 12 amino acids. Germline V gene data show CDR1 as MNHEY and CDR2 as SVGAGI. In nucleotides, the CDR3 is TGTGCCAGCAGTCGCACTAGCGGGAGTCGATACTTC. This gives the protein CASSRTSGSRYF.

This clonotype was observed at least ten times. This rearrangement joins TRBV29-1 to TRBJ1-6; D might be TRBD1 (5 bases). Between the trimmed V and J ends, which lost 4 bases and 7 bases, there was a span of 14 bases. Looked up from germline, CDR1 is SQVTM and CDR2 is ANQGSEA. This CDR3 has 14 amino acids. The CDR3 nucleotides read TGCAGCGTTGCTGTAGGGGAGAGAAATTCACCCCTCCACTTT. It yields the protein CSVAVGERNSPLHF.

This clonotype was detected many times. V usage is TRBV4-1 and J usage is TRBJ2-1; 13 bases align to TRBD2. The CDR3 is 18 amino acids. The ends lost 4 bases at V and 2 bases at J; junction bases unmatched: 8. Germline CDR1 and CDR2: MGHRA and YSYEKL. CDR3: CASSRGLAGVSAYNEQFF. The CDR3 DNA reads TGCGCCAGCAGCCGCGGACTAGCGGGAGTTTCGGCCTACAATGAGCAGTTCTTC.

The chain employs TRBV7-2 and TRBJ1-5; D possibly corresponds to TRBD1 (5 bases). This CDR3 comprises 15 residues. Germline CDR1 SGHTA, CDR2 FQGNSA. The germline V and J ends were trimmed by 3 bases and 3 bases, with 12 bases remaining between them. The CDR3 region has the DNA TGTGCCAGCAGCTTGGCGACAGTCAACAATCAGCCCCAGCATTTT. Translation gives CASSLATVNNQPQHF.

In this sample, this clonotype turned up many times. This sequence joins TRBV28 and TRBJ2-3; 16 bases agree with TRBD2. The CDR3 length is 18 residues. In germline, CDR1 is MDHEN, CDR2 SYDVKM. Germline trimming cut 7 bases from V and 0 bases from J; bases unmatched to any gene: 7. The CDR3 spells CASTTGLAGGPSTDTQYF. CDR3 in DNA: TGTGCCAGCACCACGGGACTAGCGGGAGGGCCGAGCACAGATACGCAGTATTTT.

This clonotype was seen ten or more times. The CDR3: CASSESGRGRRTEAFF. Written as DNA, the CDR3 is TGCGCCAGCAGTGAGTCGGGGAGGGGGAGGCGGACTGAAGCTTTCTTT. V and J are TRBV10-1 and TRBJ1-1, with D possibly being TRBD1 (6 bases). The CDR3 totals 16 residues. Germline V gives CDR1 WNHNN, CDR2 SYGVQD (reference sequence). V was pared by 0 bases and J by 5 bases, with 16 bases between.

Many counts were recorded for this clonotype. The V and J genes are TRBV12-3 or TRBV12-4 and TRBJ1-2, with D possibly matching TRBD1 (6 bases). CDR3 length equals 15 residues. The germline V and J ends were trimmed by 3 bases and 2 bases, with 13 bases remaining between them. CDR3 region: CASSFSGAGNYGYTF. CDR3 in DNA: TGTGCCAGCAGTTTTTCGGGGGCTGGCAACTATGGCTACACCTTC.

The V and J genes are TRBV11-2 and TRBJ2-7; D is possibly TRBD1 or TRBD2 (5 bases each). Trimming left V 4 bases short and J 10 bases short, with 20 bases between. Germline CDR1 reads SGHAT; CDR2 reads FQNNGV. This CDR3 spans 14 amino acids. Here the CDR3 DNA reads TGTGCCAGCAGCTCCTACCGGACTGTTGGGGACCAGTACTTC. Amino acid sequence: CASSSYRTVGDQYF.

This clonotype has a count of ten or more. V is TRBV29-1 and J is TRBJ2-5; unclear D gene. The CDR3 runs 11 residues. Deletions cut 8 bases from V and 4 bases from J, with 11 bases between. Germline lookup yields CDR1 SQVTM and CDR2 ANQGSEA. The CDR3 DNA reads TGCAGCTTCGAAAAAAGAGAGACCCAGTACTTC. Residues: CSFEKRETQYF.

This clonotype appeared many times. CDR3 bases: TGCGCCAGCAGCCAAGGACTGGCTAGCGACAACACCGGGGAGCTGTTTTTT. As protein: CASSQGLASDNTGELFF. This sequence joins TRBV4-3 and TRBJ2-2, with a tentative D call TRBD2 (6 bases). Germline CDR1 is LGHNA and CDR2 is YSLEER. This CDR3 comprises 17 residues. Trimming stripped 1 base from V and 2 bases from J, with 14 bases between.

This clonotype was detected ten times or more. The V call is TRBV5-5, the J call TRBJ1-3; no firm D call. CDR3 length: 14 residues. The V and J ends lost 2 bases and 0 bases respectively, with 6 bases between them. Germline V gives CDR1 SGHKS, CDR2 YYEKEE (reference sequence). The CDR3 nucleotides read TGTGCCAGCAGCTTAATGGTCTCTGGAAACACCATATATTTT. Protein product: CASSLMVSGNTIYF.

A few counts support this clonotype. The J gene is TRBJ2-1, the V gene TRBV14; 7 nucleotides agree with TRBD1. After removal of 4 bases from V and 6 bases from J, the junction contained 9 bases not matched to a gene. The germline V gene encodes CDR1 SGHDN and CDR2 FVKESK. The CDR3 covers 15 residues. The DNA of the CDR3 is TGTGCCAGCAGCCCCACAGGGGTGGGGGCCAATGAGCAGTTCTTC. It translates to CASSPTGVGANEQFF.

This clonotype was seen repeatedly, ten times or more. J is TRBJ2-5 and V is TRBV29-1; no clear D. The CDR3 runs 13 residues. CDR1 and CDR2 (germline): SQVTM, ANQGSEA. Trimming removed 0 bases from V and 4 bases from J, with 9 bases in between. The CDR3: CSVEDNGLETQYF. CDR3 bases: TGCAGCGTTGAAGATAATGGGTTAGAGACCCAGTACTTC.

This clonotype showed up many times. The chain links TRBV9 to TRBJ1-5; D remains unclear. Germline CDR1 SGDLS, CDR2 YYNGEE. V was clipped by 0 bases and J by 1 base, with 5 bases between them. The CDR3 loop spans 14 amino acids. The CDR3 region is CASSVGQSNQPQHF. DNA for the CDR3: TGTGCCAGCAGCGTAGGACAAAGCAATCAGCCCCAGCATTTT. Drawing the rest from reference TRBV9 and TRBJ1-5, the complete variable domain is DSGVTQTPKHLITATGQRVTLRCSPRSGDLSVYWYQQSLDQGLQFLIQYYNGEERAKGNILERFSAQQFPDLHSELNLSSLELGDSALYFCASSVGQSNQPQHFGDGTRLSIL.

The chain uses TRBV29-1 and TRBJ2-7; the match to TRBD2 covers 7 bases. This CDR3 contains 12 residues. From germline, CDR1 is SQVTM and CDR2 ANQGSEA. With 7 bases clipped from V and 2 bases from J, the junction kept 5 bases outside the gene matches. The CDR3, as DNA: TGCAGCGCAAGGGAGGGGCCCTACGAGCAGTACTTC. It translates to CSAREGPYEQYF.

This clonotype has a count of ten or more. V usage is TRBV10-3 and J usage is TRBJ2-1, with 12 bases identical to TRBD2. Germline V gives CDR1 ENHRY, CDR2 SYGVKD. This CDR3 contains 14 residues. The V segment lost 10 bases and the J segment 7 bases; nucleotides outside the gene matches: 8. CDR3 residues: CATGLAGGQNEQFF. CDR3 nucleotide sequence: TGTGCCACGGGGCTAGCGGGAGGGCAAAATGAGCAGTTCTTC.

This clonotype was observed at least ten times. The chain uses TRBV28 and TRBJ2-3; 9 bases are shared with TRBD2. The CDR3 extends over 15 amino acids. V was clipped by 3 bases and J by 2 bases; unmatched bases: 3. Germline V gene data show CDR1 as MDHEN and CDR2 as SYDVKM. The DNA of the CDR3 is TGTGCCAGCAGTTTCCGCGGGAGGGCCACAGATACGCAGTATTTT. Translated, it gives CASSFRGRATDTQYF.

This clonotype occurred many times. Sequence at one end of the junction differs from germline and may be a read error. Written as DNA, the CDR3 is TGTGCCAGCAGTCCCTCCTCCGAGCAGTACTTC. Its translation: CASSPSSEQYF. This chain joins TRBV6-6 and TRBJ2-7; D call uncertain. Germline CDR1 MNHNY, CDR2 SVGAGI (reference sequence). The CDR3 is 11 amino acids.

This clonotype was picked up many times. The chain couples TRBV20-1 to TRBJ2-1; D is ambiguous. CDR1 is DFQATT, CDR2 SNEGSKA, per germline (reference sequence). V was trimmed by 3 bases and J by 9 bases, leaving 9 bases between them. The CDR3 is 11 amino acids. CDR3 loop: CSASGGLEQFF. For the CDR3, the DNA is TGCAGTGCTAGCGGTGGGCTTGAGCAGTTCTTC.

The table lists this clonotype with many counts. A junction boundary mismatches the germline segment, possibly from a read error. The rearrangement uses TRBV6-1 and TRBJ2-5, with 8 bases lining up with TRBD2. The CDR3 totals 11 residues. The germline V gene has CDR1 MNHNS and CDR2 SASEGT. The CDR3 here is CASSDPGLGSF. The CDR3 bases are TGTGCCAGCAGTGATCCGGGACTAGGTAGCTTC.

This clonotype was seen at least ten times. This chain connects TRBV6-1 to TRBJ2-7; tentative D call: TRBD1 (6 bases). Germline CDR1 reads MNHNS; CDR2 reads SASEGT. V lost 2 bases and J lost 7, with 15 bases in between. This CDR3 spans 14 amino acids. CDR3 nucleotide sequence: TGTGCCAGCAGTGAACCAAACAGGGAACGGGAGCAGTACTTC. This translates into CASSEPNREREQYF.

This clonotype has a count of ten or more. This sequence joins TRBV6-4 and TRBJ1-6; D unresolved. The CDR3 length is 15 residues. CDR1 and CDR2 (germline): MRHNA, SNTAGT. V lost 0 bases and J 7 bases, leaving 10 bases between the germline ends. CDR3 region: CASSDSKGGNSPLHF. For the CDR3, the DNA is TGTGCCAGCAGTGACTCGAAGGGAGGGAATTCACCCCTCCACTTT.

This clonotype was observed at least ten times. The genes are TRBV7-2 and TRBJ2-7, with D perhaps matching TRBD1 or TRBD2 (5 bases each). V lost 1 base and J lost 1, with 11 bases in between. Looked up from germline, CDR1 is SGHTA and CDR2 is FQGNSA. This CDR3 comprises 15 residues. Here the CDR3 reads CASSLGPGTSYEQYF. As DNA, the CDR3 is TGTGCCAGCAGCTTAGGACCAGGGACGTCCTACGAGCAGTACTTC.

This clonotype was detected many times. V and J are TRBV28 and TRBJ1-2; TRBD1 matches at 9 bases. V trimming: 6 bases; J trimming: 3 bases; junction bases outside the gene matches: 5. In germline, CDR1 is MDHEN, CDR2 SYDVKM. This CDR3 has 14 residues. Written as DNA, the CDR3 is TGTGCCAGCAGGGGGACAGGGCCGGACTATGGCTACACCTTC. Amino acids: CASRGTGPDYGYTF.

Many counts were recorded for this clonotype. The chain carries TRBV14 and TRBJ2-3; D is uncertain. The germline CDR1 and CDR2 sequences are SGHDN and FVKESK. The CDR3 consists of 17 residues. Deletions cut 0 bases from V and 0 bases from J, with 13 bases between. DNA for the CDR3: TGTGCCAGCAGCCAAGATTGGGCTATTTCTAGCACAGATACGCAGTATTTT. Its translation is CASSQDWAISSTDTQYF.

This clonotype was found a few times. The V and J genes are TRBV3-1 and TRBJ2-7, with a possible D match to TRBD1 (5 bases). This CDR3 comprises 14 residues. Germline V CDR1 and CDR2: LGHDT, YNNKEL (reference sequence). V lost 2 bases, J lost 3 bases, and 11 bases lay in between. The CDR3 DNA reads TGTGCCAGCAGCCAACGGCAGGGCGACTACGAGCAGTACTTC. Translation gives CASSQRQGDYEQYF.

This clonotype occurred many times. This chain uses TRBV7-2 with TRBJ1-1, with D possibly matching TRBD1 (5 bases). The CDR3 is 17 amino acids. CDR1 SGHTA and CDR2 FQGNSA come from the germline V gene. The germline V and J ends were trimmed by 1 base and 4 bases, with 19 bases remaining between them. Here the CDR3 DNA reads TGTGCCAGCAGCTTAGTCCGGGGGGGAAAAGGAGGCACTGAAGCTTTCTTT. It encodes CASSLVRGGKGGTEAFF.

In its sample, this clonotype was seen many times. This chain joins TRBV2 and TRBJ2-3; 7 nucleotides match TRBD2. Germline CDR1 reads SNHLY; CDR2 reads FYNNEI. The CDR3 consists of 13 residues. The junction had 8 bases not matched to a gene; V was cut back by 7 bases and J by 7 bases. Written as DNA, the CDR3 is TGTGCCAGCAACAAACTAGCGATACATACGCAGTATTTT. Its protein product is CASNKLAIHTQYF.

This clonotype was seen only a few times. The CDR3 reads CASSLVPESEQYF. The CDR3 nucleotides are TGTGCCAGCAGCTTAGTCCCAGAGAGCGAGCAGTACTTC. The chain carries TRBV7-2 and TRBJ2-7, with no clear D. In germline, CDR1 is SGHTA, CDR2 FQGNSA. This CDR3 contains 13 residues. Trimming removed 1 base at V and 6 bases at J, with 10 bases between.

This clonotype was recorded at least ten times. This sequence joins TRBV20-1 and TRBJ1-4; D uncertain. The length of the CDR3 is 11 residues. The germline V gene has CDR1 DFQATT and CDR2 SNEGSKA (reference sequence). V was pared by 7 bases and J by 4 bases, with 7 bases between. The chain's CDR3 is CSVGLNEKLFF. CDR3 DNA: TGCAGTGTAGGACTTAATGAAAAACTGTTTTTT.

This clonotype has more than one count but fewer than ten. V and J are TRBV29-1 and TRBJ2-4, with D perhaps matching TRBD1 (6 bases). The CDR3 runs to 15 residues. Germline V lookup: CDR1 SQVTM, CDR2 ANQGSEA. The CDR3 coding sequence is TGCAGTGTGGTGGGGGCAAGTCTAGCCAAAAACATTCAGTACTTC. Its protein product is CSVVGASLAKNIQYF.